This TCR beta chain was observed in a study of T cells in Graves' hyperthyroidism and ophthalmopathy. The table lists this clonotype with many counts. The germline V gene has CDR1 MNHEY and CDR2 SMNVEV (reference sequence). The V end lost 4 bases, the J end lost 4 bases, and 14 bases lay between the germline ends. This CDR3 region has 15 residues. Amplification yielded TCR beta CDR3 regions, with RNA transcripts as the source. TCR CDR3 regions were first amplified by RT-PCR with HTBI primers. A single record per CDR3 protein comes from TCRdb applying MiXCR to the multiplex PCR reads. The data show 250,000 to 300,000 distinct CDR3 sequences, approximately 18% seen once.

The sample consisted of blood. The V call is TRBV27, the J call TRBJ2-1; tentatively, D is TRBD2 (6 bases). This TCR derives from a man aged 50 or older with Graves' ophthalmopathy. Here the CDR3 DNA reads TGTGCCAGCAGTTCCGGCGGGGCGGCATACAATGAGCAGTTCTTC. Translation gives CASSSGGAAYNEQFF.